This T cell receptor beta chain was documented in a study of T cells in women clearing cervical HPV infection. Study-level background: Only a few women had HLA typing results available.

Germline CDR1 MNHNS, CDR2 SASEGT. V lost 1 base and J lost 0, with 10 bases in between. The CDR3 has 17 amino acids. Regarding the study as a whole: Richness differences could reflect unmeasured T-cell content per sample. It is unknown whether associations predate infection; no effector/memory or HPV-specific sorting.

Method: immunoSEQ multiplex PCR; TCRdb's copy keeps in-frame clones and lacks some. The sample shows about 30,000 clones, and 3% to 3.5% sits with its ten largest clones. A word on this clone: Its matching antigen is unknown. The CDR3 end lies 3 residues beyond the end of the read and is filled in from the germline J gene.

The sequencing sample was made of blood buffy coat. This receptor was obtained from a woman between 18 and 75 years old with a cervical HPV16 infection that either progressed to CIN3+ or cleared (not recorded which). V and J are TRBV6-1 and TRBJ1-6; D not resolved. CDR3 bases read: TGTGCCAGCAGTGAAGGAGGGCAAAGCTCCTATAATTCACCC. Translating it yields CASSEGGQSSYNSP. From start to end, the CDR3 is CASSEGGQSSYNSPLHF.